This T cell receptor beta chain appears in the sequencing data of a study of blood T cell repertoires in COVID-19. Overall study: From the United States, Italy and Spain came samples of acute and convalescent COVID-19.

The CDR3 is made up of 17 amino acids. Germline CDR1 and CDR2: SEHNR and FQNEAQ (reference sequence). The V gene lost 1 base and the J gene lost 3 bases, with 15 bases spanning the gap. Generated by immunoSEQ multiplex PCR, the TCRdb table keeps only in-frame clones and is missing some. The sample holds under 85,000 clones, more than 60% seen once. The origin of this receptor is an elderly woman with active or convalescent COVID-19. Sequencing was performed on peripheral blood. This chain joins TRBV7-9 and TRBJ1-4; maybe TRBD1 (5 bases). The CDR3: CASSLGVIGGSNEKLFF. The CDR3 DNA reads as TGTGCCAGCAGCTTAGGGGTGATCGGGGGGTCTAATGAAAAACTGTTTTTT.